This T cell receptor (beta chain) comes out of a study of T cell repertoires in ileal Crohn's disease. Study-wide context: Postoperative therapy was given to about half: 10 to 12 thiopurines, around 18 anti-TNF agents.

Study-level results: Sorted CD8 T cells held more high-frequency clones than CD4.

Sequenced by immunoSEQ multiplex PCR; TCRdb stores in-frame clones only, minus some. The table has 15,000 to 20,000 clones, roughly two thirds seen once; the top ten hold approximately 5%. Comments on this clone: What it binds is unknown.

The germline V gene encodes CDR1 SGHTS and CDR2 YDEGEE. The CDR3 contains 16 residues. V lost 4 bases, J lost 3 bases, and 6 bases stayed unmatched. The TCR originated in an adult with Crohn's disease. Sample: ileal tissue. The J gene is TRBJ2-2, the V gene TRBV5-8; the match to TRBD2 covers 10 bases. In DNA form, the CDR3 reads TGTGCCAGCAGCGATGAGACTAGCGGGCACACCGGGGAGCTGTTTTTT. Protein: CASSDETSGHTGELFF.